This is a list of T cell receptor beta chains from one sample in a study of blood T cell repertoires in COVID-19. Here immunoSEQ multiplex PCR was the method, and the copy in TCRdb shows in-frame clones only, minus some. The sample carries roughly 300,000 clones, 85% to 90% recorded once. The sample taken for sequencing was peripheral blood. The source of these receptors is a woman aged 30 to 39 with COVID-19, enrolled during active disease. Each CDR3 is given with its conserved first and last residue. D genes are given only for firm matches. The size of a clone is reported for some rows only, either as once, few or many, or as a class for expanded clones.

J,D,V,size,CDR3,DNA
TRBJ2-5,-,TRBV28,few,CASTQGTQETQYF,TGTGCCAGCACACAGGGAACCCAAGAGACCCAGTACTTC
TRBJ1-1,-,TRBV4-2,-,CASSQGDGRGAGAFF,TGTGCCAGCAGCCAAGGAGATGGTCGGGGGGCAGGAGCTTTCTTT
TRBJ2-1,-,TRBV5-1,-,CASSLGLQVNEQFF,TGCGCCAGCAGCTTGGGATTACAGGTAAATGAGCAGTTCTTC
TRBJ1-1,-,TRBV19,-,CASSMLGSAEAFF,TGTGCCAGTAGTATGCTGGGGAGCGCTGAAGCTTTCTTT
TRBJ1-5,-,TRBV3-1/TRBV3-2,-,CASSQGGDQPQHF,TGTGCCAGCAGCCAGGGGGGGGATCAGCCCCAGCATTTT
TRBJ2-1,TRBD1,TRBV29-1,-,CSVPGQGYDEQFF,TGCAGCGTTCCGGGACAGGGGTACGATGAGCAGTTCTTC
TRBJ1-2,-,TRBV14,-,CASSQGGANGYTF,TGTGCCAGCAGCCAAGGGGGCGCGAATGGCTACACCTTC
TRBJ2-3,-,TRBV7-8,-,CASSLDINTDTQYF,TGTGCCAGCAGCTTAGATATAAACACAGATACGCAGTATTTT
TRBJ2-1,-,TRBV28,-,CASRGAASSYNEQFF,TGTGCCAGCAGGGGAGCGGCTAGCTCCTACAATGAGCAGTTCTTC
TRBJ1-5,-,TRBV29-1,few,CSVGSAGNQPQHF,TGCAGCGTTGGGAGTGCGGGCAATCAGCCCCAGCATTTT
TRBJ2-3,TRBD2,TRBV7-2,-,CASSSLAGKDTQYF,TGTGCCAGCAGCTCATTAGCGGGGAAAGATACGCAGTATTTT
TRBJ1-2,TRBD1,TRBV19,-,CATGTGAGGYTF,TGTGCCACTGGGACAGGGGCGGGTGGCTACACCTTC
TRBJ2-3,-,TRBV16,-,CASSQTKRDTQYF,TGTGCCAGCAGCCAAACGAAGAGGGATACGCAGTATTTT
TRBJ2-3,TRBD2,TRBV7-3,-,CASSSLTSGGVDTQYF,TGTGCCAGCAGCTCGCTGACTAGCGGGGGTGTAGATACGCAGTATTTT
TRBJ2-3,TRBD2,TRBV9,-,CASSVESGGAGDTQYF,TGTGCCAGCAGCGTAGAGAGCGGGGGGGCCGGAGATACGCAGTATTTT
TRBJ1-1,-,TRBV5-6,-,CASSFWGVTEAFF,TGTGCCAGCAGCTTTTGGGGGGTCACTGAAGCTTTCTTT
TRBJ1-6,TRBD1,TRBV7-8,-,CASSGGLDRGRSPLHF,TGTGCCAGCAGCGGAGGATTAGACAGGGGGCGGTCACCCCTCCACTTT
TRBJ1-2,-,TRBV10-1,-,CASSESWTGDYGYTF,TGCGCCAGCAGTGAGTCGTGGACCGGGGACTATGGCTACACCTTC
TRBJ2-3,TRBD2,TRBV2,-,CASRGTSGGLDTQYF,TGTGCCAGCAGGGGGACTAGCGGGGGTCTAGATACGCAGTATTTT
TRBJ1-5,TRBD1,TRBV28,-,CASSSGTGESQPQHF,TGTGCCAGCAGCTCCGGGACAGGGGAGTCTCAGCCCCAGCATTTT
TRBJ1-1,-,TRBV20-1,once,CSALVTAEAFF,TGCAGTGCCCTGGTAACGGCTGAAGCTTTCTTT
TRBJ2-2,-,TRBV9,-,CASSSTDLNTGELFF,TGTGCCAGCAGCTCTACAGATTTGAACACCGGGGAGCTGTTTTTT
TRBJ1-5,-,TRBV9,-,CASSFGESQPQHF,TGTGCCAGCAGTTTCGGGGAAAGTCAGCCCCAGCATTTT
TRBJ1-2,-,TRBV13,-,CASSPTNYGYTF,TGTGCCAGCAGCCCAACTAACTATGGCTACACCTTC
TRBJ1-2,-,TRBV28,-,CASLTLNYGYTF,TGTGCCAGTTTGACACTTAACTATGGCTACACCTTC
TRBJ2-7,-,TRBV5-5,-,CASSPTTERLYEQYF,TGTGCCAGCAGCCCCACGACAGAGAGACTTTACGAGCAGTACTTC
TRBJ1-2,-,TRBV4-1,few,CASSLLGAYGYTF,TGCGCCAGCAGCCTTTTGGGGGCCTATGGCTACACCTTC
TRBJ1-1,-,TRBV13,-,CASSQGQTTAEAFF,TGTGCCAGCAGCCAGGGGCAGACAACGGCTGAAGCTTTCTTT
TRBJ1-2,-,TRBV12-3/TRBV12-4,-,CASIGGIYGYTF,TGTGCCAGCATAGGAGGGATATATGGCTACACCTTC
TRBJ1-2,TRBD1,TRBV29-1,-,CSVDRDRIYGYTF,TGCAGCGTAGACCGGGACAGGATCTATGGCTACACCTTC
TRBJ2-3,TRBD2,TRBV7-2,once,CASSFGGLAVPSSTDTQYF,TGTGCCAGCAGCTTTGGGGGACTAGCGGTCCCGTCTAGCACAGATACGCAGTATTTT
TRBJ1-3,TRBD1,TRBV25-1,-,CASSESDRVGNTIYF,TGTGCCAGCAGTGAATCCGACAGGGTGGGAAACACCATATATTTT
TRBJ2-6,TRBD1,TRBV6-2/TRBV6-3,-,CASSYPGTGLGSSGANVLTF,TGTGCCAGCAGTTATCCCGGGACAGGGTTAGGGAGCTCTGGGGCCAACGTCCTGACTTTC
TRBJ1-2,TRBD1,TRBV5-5,-,CASSPSQGQGYGYTF,TGTGCCAGCAGCCCATCACAAGGACAGGGCTATGGCTACACCTTC
TRBJ2-3,TRBD2,TRBV28,-,CASSPGLAGTSTDTQYF,TGTGCCAGCAGTCCCGGACTAGCGGGGACTAGCACAGATACGCAGTATTTT
TRBJ2-3,-,TRBV6-1,few,CASSEGRVADTQYF,TGTGCCAGCAGTGAGGGCAGGGTAGCAGATACGCAGTATTTT
TRBJ2-3,TRBD2,TRBV27,-,CASSLAGGPLADTQYF,TGTGCCAGCAGTTTAGCGGGGGGGCCGTTGGCAGATACGCAGTATTTT
TRBJ1-3,TRBD1,TRBV23-1,-,CAFPPHRGLGGNTIYF,TGCGCCTTTCCCCCCCACAGGGGGCTGGGTGGAAACACCATATATTTT
TRBJ2-3,TRBD1,TRBV5-5,-,CASSSSGGMQYF,TGTGCCAGCAGCTCATCAGGGGGCATGCAGTATTTT
TRBJ2-7,TRBD1,TRBV6-5,-,CASTDRESFGQYF,TGTGCCAGCACGGACAGGGAAAGTTTCGGGCAGTACTTC
TRBJ2-7,-,TRBV12-5,-,CASSLGGSYEQYF,TGTGCTAGTTCCCTCGGCGGTTCGTACGAGCAGTACTTC
TRBJ1-2,TRBD1,TRBV7-9,-,CASTGGQGYGYTF,TGTGCCTCCACGGGGGGACAGGGCTATGGCTACACCTTC
TRBJ1-2,-,TRBV28,-,CASSPSGVKGYTF,TGTGCCAGCAGCCCCTCGGGGGTGAAGGGCTACACCTTC
TRBJ1-3,-,TRBV19,-,CASRISGIGYSGNTIYF,TGTGCCAGTAGGATCTCCGGGATCGGATACTCTGGAAACACCATATATTTT
TRBJ2-4,TRBD2,TRBV6-1,-,CASSGASGEKVAKNIQYF,TGTGCCAGCAGTGGGGCTAGCGGTGAGAAGGTAGCCAAAAACATTCAGTACTTC
TRBJ2-7,-,TRBV3-1/TRBV3-2,-,CASSLGGIEQYF,TGTGCCAGCAGCCTTGGCGGTATCGAGCAGTACTTC
TRBJ1-2,TRBD1,TRBV9,-,CASSAGQANYGYTF,TGTGCCAGCAGCGCGGGACAGGCTAACTATGGCTACACCTTC
TRBJ1-2,-,TRBV6-1,-,CASSEVRGYGYTF,TGTGCCAGCAGTGAAGTTAGGGGATATGGCTACACCTTC
TRBJ2-7,-,TRBV6-5,-,CASSYEGGGEQYF,TGTGCCAGCAGTTACGAGGGGGGGGGCGAGCAGTACTTC
TRBJ1-6,-,TRBV30,-,CAWSRRDNSPLHF,TGTGCCTGGAGTAGACGGGATAATTCACCCCTCCACTTT
TRBJ2-2,-,TRBV5-1,-,CASYDSPNTGELFF,TGCGCCAGCTATGACAGCCCGAACACCGGGGAGCTGTTTTTT
TRBJ1-1,-,TRBV6-1,-,CASSEMGLKNTEAFF,TGTGCCAGCAGTGAGATGGGACTCAAGAACACTGAAGCTTTCTTT
TRBJ1-4,-,TRBV14,-,CASSQDIPGTNEKLFF,TGTGCCAGCAGCCAAGATATCCCGGGAACTAATGAAAAACTGTTTTTT
TRBJ1-4,TRBD1,TRBV6-5,-,CASSLTGDIEKLFF,TGTGCCAGCAGTCTGACAGGGGATATTGAAAAACTGTTTTTT
TRBJ1-1,-,TRBV6-4,-,CASSDSAVGANTEAFF,TGTGCCAGCAGTGACTCGGCAGTTGGGGCGAACACTGAAGCTTTCTTT
TRBJ1-6,-,TRBV6-5,-,CASSYSRENNSPLHF,TGTGCCAGCAGTTACTCGAGAGAGAATAATTCACCCCTCCACTTT
TRBJ1-2,-,TRBV3-1/TRBV3-2,-,CASRRTGRGNYGYTF,TGTGCCAGCAGACGTACAGGGAGAGGTAACTATGGCTACACCTTC
TRBJ1-5,-,TRBV6-1,-,CASSEGSKGNQPQHF,TGTGCCAGCAGTGAGGGCAGTAAGGGCAATCAGCCCCAGCATTTT
TRBJ1-2,TRBD1,TRBV15,-,CATSNRGDRVGYTF,TGTGCCACCAGCAATCGGGGGGACAGGGTCGGCTACACCTTC